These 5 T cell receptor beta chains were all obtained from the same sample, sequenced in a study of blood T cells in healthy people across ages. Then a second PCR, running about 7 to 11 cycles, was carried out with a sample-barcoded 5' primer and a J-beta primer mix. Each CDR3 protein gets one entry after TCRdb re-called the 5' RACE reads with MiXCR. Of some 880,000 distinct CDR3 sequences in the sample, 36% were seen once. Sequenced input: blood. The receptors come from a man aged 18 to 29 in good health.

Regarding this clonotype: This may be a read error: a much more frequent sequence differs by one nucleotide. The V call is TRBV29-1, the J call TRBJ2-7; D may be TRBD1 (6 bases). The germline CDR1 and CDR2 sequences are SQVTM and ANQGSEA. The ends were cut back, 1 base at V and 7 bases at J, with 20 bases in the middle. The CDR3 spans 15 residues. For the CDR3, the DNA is TGCAGCGTTGAAGGAGGGGGAGTCCCACTCAATGAGCAGTACTTC. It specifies CSVEGGGVPLNEQYF.

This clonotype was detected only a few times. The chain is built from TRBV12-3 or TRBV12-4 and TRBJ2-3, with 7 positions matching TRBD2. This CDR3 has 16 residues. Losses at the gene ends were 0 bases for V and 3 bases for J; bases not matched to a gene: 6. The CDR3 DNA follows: TGTGCCAGCAGTTTAGCTCGAGCGGGGAGAACAGATACGCAGTATTTT. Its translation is CASSLARAGRTDTQYF.

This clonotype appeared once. CDR3: CAWRIGGMGETQYF. Written as DNA, the CDR3 is TGTGCCTGGAGGATTGGCGGGATGGGAGAGACCCAGTACTTC. The rearrangement joins TRBV30 to TRBJ2-5, with TRBD2 as a possible D gene (6 bases). Looked up from germline, CDR1 is GTSNPN and CDR2 is SVGIG (reference sequence). The CDR3 consists of 14 residues. With 3 bases removed from V and 4 bases from J, the gap between germline ends came to 15 bases.

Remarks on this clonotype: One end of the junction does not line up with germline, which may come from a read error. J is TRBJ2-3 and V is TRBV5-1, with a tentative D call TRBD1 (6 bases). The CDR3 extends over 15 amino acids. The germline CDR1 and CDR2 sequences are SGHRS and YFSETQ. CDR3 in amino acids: CASSLGQGSTDTHYF. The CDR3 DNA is TGCGCCAGCAGCTTGGGGCAGGGGTCGACAGATACGCATTATTTT.

Written as DNA, the CDR3 is TGTGCCAGCAGCTCAGGGGGAATGGCGGATCAGCCCCAGCATTTT. It codes for CASSSGGMADQPQHF. The chain combines TRBV9 with TRBJ1-5, with TRBD1 identical over 7 bases. This CDR3 is 15 amino acids long. The germline V gene has CDR1 SGDLS and CDR2 YYNGEE. Unmatched junction bases numbered 9, after V lost 4 bases and J lost 5 bases.